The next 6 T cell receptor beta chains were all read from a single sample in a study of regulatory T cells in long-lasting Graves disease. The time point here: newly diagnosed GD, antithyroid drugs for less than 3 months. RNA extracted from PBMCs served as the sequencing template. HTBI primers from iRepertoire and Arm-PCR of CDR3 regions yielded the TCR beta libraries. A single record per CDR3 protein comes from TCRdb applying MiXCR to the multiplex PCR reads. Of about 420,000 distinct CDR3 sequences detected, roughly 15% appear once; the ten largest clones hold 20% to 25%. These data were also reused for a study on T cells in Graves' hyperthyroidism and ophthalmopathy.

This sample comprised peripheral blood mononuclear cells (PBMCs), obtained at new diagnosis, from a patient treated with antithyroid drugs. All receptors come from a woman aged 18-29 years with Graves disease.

The CDR3 reads CASIQGYEQYF. DNA of the CDR3: TGTGCCAGCATTCAGGGATACGAGCAGTACTTC. The genes are TRBV6-1 and TRBJ2-7; TRBD1 is a possible D gene (5 bases). V lost 7 bases and J 4 bases, leaving 8 bases between the germline ends. Germline V gene data show CDR1 as MNHNS and CDR2 as SASEGT. This CDR3 contains 11 residues.

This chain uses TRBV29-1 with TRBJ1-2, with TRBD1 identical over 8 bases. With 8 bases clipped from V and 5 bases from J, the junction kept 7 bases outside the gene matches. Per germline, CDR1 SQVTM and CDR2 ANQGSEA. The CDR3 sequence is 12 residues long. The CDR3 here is CSPQGQVYGYTF. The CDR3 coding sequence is TGCAGCCCCCAGGGACAGGTTTATGGCTACACCTTC.

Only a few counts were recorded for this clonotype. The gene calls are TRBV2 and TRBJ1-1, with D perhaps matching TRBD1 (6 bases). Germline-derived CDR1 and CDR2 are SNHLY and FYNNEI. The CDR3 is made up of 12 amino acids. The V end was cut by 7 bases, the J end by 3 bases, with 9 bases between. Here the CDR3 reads CASNKGDTEAFF. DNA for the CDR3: TGTGCCAGCAATAAGGGGGACACTGAAGCTTTCTTT.

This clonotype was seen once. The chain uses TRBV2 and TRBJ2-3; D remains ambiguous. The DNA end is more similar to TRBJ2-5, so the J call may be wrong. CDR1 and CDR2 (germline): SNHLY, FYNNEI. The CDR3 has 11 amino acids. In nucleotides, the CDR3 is TGTGCCAGCAGTGAAATCGGGACCCAGTACTTC. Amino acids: CASSEIGTQYF.

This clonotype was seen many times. The chain's CDR3 is CSAPNNLAALSTDTQYF. For the CDR3, the DNA is TGCAGTGCTCCCAATAACCTAGCGGCCCTTAGCACAGATACGCAGTATTTT. V and J are TRBV20-1 and TRBJ2-3; 7 bases fit TRBD2. In germline, CDR1 is DFQATT, CDR2 SNEGSKA (reference sequence). V lost 5 bases and J lost 0; bases outside the gene matches: 14. The CDR3 totals 17 residues.

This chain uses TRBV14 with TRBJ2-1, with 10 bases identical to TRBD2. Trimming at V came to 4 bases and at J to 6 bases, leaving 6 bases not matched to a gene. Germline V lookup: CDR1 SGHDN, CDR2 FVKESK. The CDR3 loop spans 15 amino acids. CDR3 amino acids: CASSPSGSIINEQFF. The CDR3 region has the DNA TGTGCCAGCAGCCCTAGCGGGAGTATTATCAATGAGCAGTTCTTC.